These T cell receptor beta chains were read from a single sample in a study of OX40 agonist ivuxolimab in advanced cancers. Profiling relied on immunoSEQ multiplex PCR, and the TCRdb table lists in-frame clones only, not all of them. There are 45,000 or so clones in the sample; roughly 84% occur only once, and around 2.5% lies in the top ten. The source was CD4+ or CD8+ T cells sorted from blood, collected in a trial of the OX40 agonist ivuxolimab. These receptors came from an adult with an advanced solid tumor such as melanoma, head and neck, liver or kidney cancer. CDR3s include the opening cysteine and the closing phenylalanine or tryptophan. The order of the fields is J gene, V gene, D gene, clone size, CDR3 protein, CDR3 DNA. D genes are given only for firm matches. Size is omitted from some rows. Given values are once, few, many or a class for expanded clones.

>TRBJ1-4|TRBV7-2|.|.
CASSLGVGGGHEKLFF
TGTGCCAGCAGCTTAGGAGTTGGTGGGGGTCATGAAAAACTGTTTTTT
>TRBJ2-2|TRBV5-1|.|.
CASSLMGNTGELFF
TGCGCCAGCAGCTTGATGGGGAACACCGGGGAGCTGTTTTTT
>TRBJ2-7|TRBV5-1|.|.
CASSFGGTVNAQYF
TGCGCCAGCAGCTTCGGAGGGACAGTGAACGCGCAGTACTTC
>TRBJ2-7|TRBV7-2|TRBD1|few
CASSFKTGGYEQYF
TGTGCCAGCAGCTTCAAGACAGGGGGCTACGAGCAGTACTTC
>TRBJ1-1|TRBV5-1|.|.
CASSLAGDGFTKAFF
TGCGCCAGCAGCTTGGCCGGAGACGGTTTTACTAAAGCTTTCTTT
>TRBJ1-1|TRBV5-6|.|.
CASSLAQYTEAFF
TGTGCCAGCAGCTTGGCCCAGTACACTGAAGCTTTCTTT
>TRBJ1-2|TRBV7-4|TRBD1|.
CASSSVRGPNYGYTF
TGTGCCAGCAGCTCGGTCAGGGGGCCGAACTATGGCTACACCTTC
>TRBJ2-7|TRBV15|TRBD1|.
CATQGAGYEQYF
TGTGCCACCCAGGGGGCGGGCTACGAGCAGTACTTC
>TRBJ2-2|TRBV11-1|TRBD2|.
CASSPGTKAPRELFF
TGTGCCAGCAGCCCCGGGACTAAAGCACCGAGGGAGCTGTTTTTT
>TRBJ2-1|TRBV29-1|.|few
CSGGPNKGNEQFF
TGCAGCGGGGGACCCAACAAGGGAAATGAGCAGTTCTTC
>TRBJ2-7|TRBV10-1|.|few
CASSESTGSGYEQYF
TGCGCCAGCAGTGAGTCCACGGGGTCTGGCTACGAGCAGTACTTC
>TRBJ1-3|TRBV29-1|.|.
CSVRVGANSGNTIYF
TGCAGCGTTCGGGTAGGGGCCAATTCTGGAAACACCATATATTTT
>TRBJ2-3|TRBV6-6|.|.
CASSYPEQDTDTQYF
TGTGCCAGCAGTTACCCGGAACAAGACACAGATACGCAGTATTTT
>TRBJ1-6|TRBV7-9|.|.
CASSLSGTRGSPLHF
TGTGCCAGCAGCTTGTCAGGGACCAGGGGTTCACCCCTCCACTTT
>TRBJ1-1|TRBV2|.|.
CASSEGIRAEAFF
TGTGCCAGCAGTGAAGGGATAAGGGCTGAAGCTTTCTTT
>TRBJ2-7|TRBV7-9|.|.
CASSLNLGNYEQYF
TGTGCCAGCAGCCTTAATCTAGGCAACTACGAGCAGTACTTC
>TRBJ2-3|TRBV6-5|.|.
CASSYLGWYTQYF
TGTGCCAGCAGTTACCTCGGATGGTATACGCAGTATTTT
>TRBJ2-7|TRBV10-3|.|.
CAISESASEQYF
TGTGCCATCAGTGAGTCAGCCAGCGAGCAGTACTTC
>TRBJ2-4|TRBV10-3|.|.
CAIRDEGLAKNIQYF
TGTGCCATCAGAGACGAGGGGTTAGCCAAAAACATTCAGTACTTC
>TRBJ2-3|TRBV11-3|.|.
CASSLGVSTDTQYF
TGTGCCAGCAGCTTAGGGGTAAGCACAGATACGCAGTATTTT
>TRBJ1-3|TRBV27|TRBD1|.
CASGSTGDFSSGNTIYF
TGTGCCAGCGGGTCGACAGGGGACTTTAGCTCTGGAAACACCATATATTTT
>TRBJ1-1|TRBV19|.|.
CASSIIAGMNTEAFF
TGTGCCAGTAGTATAATAGCAGGGATGAACACTGAAGCTTTCTTT
>TRBJ1-5|TRBV12-5|.|once
CASGLVVKDSNQPQHF
TGTGCTAGTGGTTTGGTCGTCAAGGATAGCAATCAGCCCCAGCATTTT
>TRBJ1-1|TRBV15|.|.
CATSRQSYTEAFF
TGTGCCACCAGCAGACAAAGCTACACTGAAGCTTTCTTT
>TRBJ1-3|TRBV19|.|.
CASSIDNRAPGNTIYF
TGTGCCAGTAGTATAGACAACAGGGCGCCGGGAAACACCATATATTTT
>TRBJ2-3|TRBV6-1|.|.
CASSGGQGTQYF
TGTGCCAGCAGTGGGGGGCAGGGTACGCAGTATTTT
>TRBJ2-1|TRBV2|.|.
CASSEGLTQQFF
TGTGCCAGCAGTGAAGGACTGACTCAGCAGTTCTTC
>TRBJ2-2|TRBV11-2|TRBD2|.
CASSLVPPWSGGTGELFF
TGTGCCAGCAGCTTAGTCCCGCCGTGGAGCGGGGGCACCGGGGAGCTGTTTTTT
>TRBJ2-3|TRBV2|TRBD2|.
CASSRTSGRADTQYF
TGTGCCAGCAGTCGGACTAGCGGGAGGGCAGATACGCAGTATTTT
>TRBJ1-1|TRBV21-1|.|.
CASSKAARGDRNTEAFF
TGTGCCAGCAGCAAAGCCGCTCGAGGGGATAGGAACACTGAAGCTTTCTTT
>TRBJ2-1|TRBV5-1|.|.
CASRGPNEQFF
TGCGCCAGCAGGGGTCCCAATGAGCAGTTCTTC
>TRBJ2-4|TRBV7-8|.|.
CASSLARPGLAKNIQYF
TGTGCCAGCAGCTTAGCGAGGCCGGGACTAGCCAAAAACATTCAGTACTTC
>TRBJ2-7|TRBV7-2|.|.
CASSFDRFVYEQYF
TGTGCCAGCAGCTTCGACAGGTTTGTCTACGAGCAGTACTTC
>TRBJ2-2|TRBV19|TRBD2|.
CASKKGAGASGELFF
TGTGCCAGTAAGAAGGGAGCGGGAGCTTCCGGGGAGCTGTTTTTT
>TRBJ1-6|TRBV21-1|.|.
CASGQPLTSSPLHF
TGTGCCAGTGGACAGCCCCTTACTAGTTCACCCCTCCACTTT
>TRBJ2-7|TRBV7-6|.|.
CASSLRIDSSYEQYF
TGTGCCAGCAGCCTACGGATCGACAGTTCCTACGAGCAGTACTTC
>TRBJ1-2|TRBV19|TRBD1|.
CASSIRDRVRGNYGYTF
TGTGCCAGTAGTATCCGGGACAGGGTAAGGGGTAACTATGGCTACACCTTC
>TRBJ1-2|TRBV21-1|.|.
CASSKERTRRFYGYTF
TGTGCCAGCAGCAAAGAGAGGACAAGACGTTTCTATGGCTACACCTTC
>TRBJ2-7|TRBV9|.|once
CASSQGHSYEQYF
TGTGCCAGCAGCCAGGGTCACTCCTACGAGCAGTACTTC
>TRBJ2-2|TRBV9|.|.
CASSVAGRGTGELFF
TGTGCCAGCAGCGTAGCAGGGCGCGGCACCGGGGAGCTGTTTTTT
>TRBJ1-1|TRBV6-1|.|few
CASLGGIPLNTEAFF
TGTGCCAGCCTAGGGGGTATCCCCCTGAACACTGAAGCTTTCTTT
>TRBJ2-7|TRBV27|.|.
CASSFRGASYEQYF
TGTGCCAGCAGTTTCCGAGGGGCGTCCTACGAGCAGTACTTC
>TRBJ1-5|TRBV18|.|.
CASSPEGIGNQPQHF
TGTGCCAGCTCACCGGAGGGGATCGGCAATCAGCCCCAGCATTTT
>TRBJ1-1|TRBV25-1|TRBD1|once
CASSEPDRATEAFF
TGTGCCAGCAGTGAGCCTGACAGGGCCACTGAAGCTTTCTTT
>TRBJ2-3|TRBV20-1|.|once
CSGGHTDTQYF
TGCAGTGGCGGACACACAGATACGCAGTATTTT
>TRBJ1-2|TRBV11-2|.|.
CASSRAETAYGYTF
TGTGCCAGCAGCCGCGCAGAGACAGCCTATGGCTACACCTTC
>TRBJ2-1|TRBV27|.|.
CASSYPRGGEQFF
TGTGCCAGCAGTTACCCCAGGGGGGGTGAGCAGTTCTTC
>TRBJ1-3|TRBV11-2|TRBD1|.
CASSTRDRVIPGNTIYF
TGTGCCAGCAGCACCCGGGACAGGGTAATACCTGGAAACACCATATATTTT